A selection of T cell receptor beta chains follows, all from one sample in a study of Graves' ophthalmopathy and Graves' hyperthyroidism. TCRdb passed the multiplex PCR reads through MiXCR, listing each CDR3 protein once. The sample records 560,000 or so distinct CDR3 sequences, less than 45% being singletons. Sequences were obtained from peripheral blood or thyroid tissue (not recorded which). All receptors derive from an adult man with Graves' hyperthyroidism. Each CDR3 is given with its conserved first and last residue. The D gene is left open where the match is weak. Part of the rows lack a size; the others show once, few, many or a class for expanded clones.

V	D	J	size	DNA	CDR3
TRBV7-2	.	TRBJ1-5	many	TGTGCCAGCAGCTTAATGGCCGGGGTTCTCAATCAGCCCCAGCATTTT	CASSLMAGVLNQPQHF
TRBV2	.	TRBJ2-6	many	TGTGCCAGCAGTGCGGACACCTCTGGGGCCAACGTCCTGACTTTC	CASSADTSGANVLTF
TRBV7-2	.	TRBJ2-1	.	TGTGCCAGCATCCCTAGCCAGGGAAGGGAGACTGAGCAGTTCTTC	CASIPSQGRETEQFF
TRBV20-1	TRBD1	TRBJ1-4	.	TGCAGTGCTAGAGAGGGGACAGCCGATGAAAAACTGTTTTTT	CSAREGTADEKLFF
TRBV2	.	TRBJ1-2	many	TGTGCCAGCAGTGAAGGGGACGGGACACCACCCCACACCTTC	CASSEGDGTPPHTF
TRBV2	TRBD1	TRBJ1-4	.	TGTGCCAGCAGTGAGATTCCGGGACAGGGTCCTGGTATTGAAAAACTGTTTTTT	CASSEIPGQGPGIEKLFF
TRBV6-1	TRBD1	TRBJ2-7	.	TGTGCCAGCAGTGAAGCGTGGCAGGGGGTCTACGAGCAGTACTTC	CASSEAWQGVYEQYF
TRBV7-2	.	TRBJ2-7	many	TGTGCCAGCAGCTTACTGGGGTACCCACCGCGATTC	CASSLLGYPPRF
TRBV7-9	.	TRBJ1-4	many	TGTGCCAGCAGCTTAGAAGATGAAAAACTGTTTTTT	CASSLEDEKLFF
TRBV7-9	TRBD1	TRBJ2-5	many	TGTGCCAGCAGCCCACGGACAGGGACCCAAGAGACCCAGTACTTC	CASSPRTGTQETQYF
TRBV6-1	.	TRBJ2-7	.	TGTGCCAGCAGTTTTGCGACCGGGGGCACCTACGAGCAGTACTTC	CASSFATGGTYEQYF
TRBV7-9	.	TRBJ2-5	few	TGTGCCAGCAGCTTAAGTCGCAGGGAGGCAGGGGAGACCCAGTACTTC	CASSLSRREAGETQYF
TRBV25-1	.	TRBJ1-6	many	TGTGCCAGCAGTGAGACGGACTATAATTCACCCCTCCACTTT	CASSETDYNSPLHF
TRBV7-2	.	TRBJ1-5	many	TGTGCCAGCAGCTCAGGACAGATCAATCAGCCCCAGCATTTT	CASSSGQINQPQHF
TRBV24-1	.	TRBJ1-1	many	TGTGCCACCAGTGATTTAAGGCAGCTGAACACTGAAGCTTTCTTT	CATSDLRQLNTEAFF
TRBV5-1	.	TRBJ2-5	many	TGCGCCAGCAGCCAAGTTCGGGGTTCGGAGACCCAGTACTTC	CASSQVRGSETQYF
TRBV25-1	.	TRBJ1-2	many	TGTGCCAGCAGTGAGGCCGCGTTCGGCTACACCTTC	CASSEAAFGYTF
TRBV6-6	TRBD2	TRBJ2-3	.	TGTGCCAGCAGTTTTCGCCCGGCTAGCGGAGATACGCAGTATTTT	CASSFRPASGDTQYF
TRBV5-1	.	TRBJ1-1	.	TGCGCCAGCAGCTTGCGGCTGGGGGGGAAGCTTAACACTGAAGCTTTCTTT	CASSLRLGGKLNTEAFF
TRBV7-2	.	TRBJ2-7	.	TGTGCCAGCAGCTTATCGGAGTACGAGCAGTACTTC	CASSLSEYEQYF
TRBV10-3	TRBD1	TRBJ1-2	many	TGTGCCATCAGTGAGCCTGAGGACAGGCATGGCTACACCTTC	CAISEPEDRHGYTF
TRBV5-1	TRBD1	TRBJ1-1	.	TGCGCCAGCAGCATGCGGACAGGGATGCTAACTGAAGCTTTCTTT	CASSMRTGMLTEAFF
TRBV5-1	.	TRBJ2-1	.	TGCGCCAGCAGCCGGGTGGAGAGGCATTACAATGAGCAGTTCTTC	CASSRVERHYNEQFF
TRBV6-1	TRBD1	TRBJ2-7	many	TGTGCCAGCAGCCTAGAGGGACAGGGGACCTACGAGCAGTACTTC	CASSLEGQGTYEQYF
TRBV4-1	.	TRBJ2-5	.	TGCGCCAGCAGCCAAGATAAACGGACGTGGGAGACCCAGTACTTC	CASSQDKRTWETQYF
TRBV12-3/TRBV12-4	.	TRBJ1-2	.	TGTGCCAGCACCCGGGACAGCTACACCTTC	CASTRDSYTF
TRBV6-1	.	TRBJ1-1	.	TGTGCCAGCAGTGAACTAGCGGGGACTGAAGCTTTCTTT	CASSELAGTEAFF
TRBV18	.	TRBJ1-2	few	TGTGCCAGCTCACCACAGCGGGATAACTATGGCTACACCTTC	CASSPQRDNYGYTF
TRBV10-2	.	TRBJ2-5	.	TGCGCCACCGACTCTGGGGACTTCCTAGAGACCCAGTACTTC	CATDSGDFLETQYF
TRBV29-1	.	TRBJ2-5	.	TGCAGCGTGAAGACCCCGCTCCAGGACATCTGGCGAGAGACCCAGTACTTC	CSVKTPLQDIWRETQYF
TRBV20-1	TRBD1	TRBJ1-1	many	TGCAGTGCTAGGCTGACAGGGGCGACGAACACTGAAGCTTTCTTT	CSARLTGATNTEAFF
TRBV10-3	.	TRBJ1-1	.	TGTGCCATCAGTGAGTCGGGCAGGGTCACTGAAGCTTTCTTT	CAISESGRVTEAFF
TRBV2	.	TRBJ1-1	few	TGTGCCAGCAGACATCTCCTCCAGGGATCCACTGAAGCTTTCTTT	CASRHLLQGSTEAFF
TRBV10-2	TRBD1	TRBJ1-4	.	TGCGCCAATGCCGCGGGACAGAATGAAAAACTGTTTTTT	CANAAGQNEKLFF
TRBV28	.	TRBJ2-7	many	TGTGCCAGCAGCCCGAGCGGAAGCTCCTACGAGCAGTACTTC	CASSPSGSSYEQYF
TRBV6-5	.	TRBJ1-2	few	TGTGCCAGCTCACCCGAACAGGGTAACTATGGCTACACCTTC	CASSPEQGNYGYTF
TRBV10-3	TRBD1	TRBJ1-5	few	TGTGCCAGTAGGGACAGGGATTACAATCAGCCCCAGCATTTT	CASRDRDYNQPQHF